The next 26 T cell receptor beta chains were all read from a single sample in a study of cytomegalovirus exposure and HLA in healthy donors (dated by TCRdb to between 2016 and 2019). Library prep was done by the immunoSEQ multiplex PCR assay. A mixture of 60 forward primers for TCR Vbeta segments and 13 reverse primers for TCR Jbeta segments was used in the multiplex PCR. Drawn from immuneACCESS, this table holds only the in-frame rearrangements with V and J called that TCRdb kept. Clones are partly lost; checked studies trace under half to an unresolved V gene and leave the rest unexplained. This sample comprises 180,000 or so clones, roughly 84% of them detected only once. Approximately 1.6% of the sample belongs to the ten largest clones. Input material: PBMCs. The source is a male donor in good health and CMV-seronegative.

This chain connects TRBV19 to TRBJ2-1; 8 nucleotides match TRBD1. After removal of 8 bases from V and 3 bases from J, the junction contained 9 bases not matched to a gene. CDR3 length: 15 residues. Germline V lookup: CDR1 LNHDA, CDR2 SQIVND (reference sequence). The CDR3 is CASERQGNFYNEQFF. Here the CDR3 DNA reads TGTGCCAGTGAACGACAGGGGAACTTCTACAATGAGCAGTTCTTC.

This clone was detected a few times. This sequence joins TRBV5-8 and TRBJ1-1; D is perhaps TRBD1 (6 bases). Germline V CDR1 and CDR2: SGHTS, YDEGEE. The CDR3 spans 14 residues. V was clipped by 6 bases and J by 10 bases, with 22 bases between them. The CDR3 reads CASTRIAGASAAFF. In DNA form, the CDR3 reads TGTGCCAGCACCCGGATCGCAGGGGCCTCTGCAGCTTTCTTT.

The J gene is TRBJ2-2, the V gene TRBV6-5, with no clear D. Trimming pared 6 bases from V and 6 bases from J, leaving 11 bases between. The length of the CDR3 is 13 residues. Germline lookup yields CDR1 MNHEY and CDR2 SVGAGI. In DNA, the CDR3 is TGTGCCAGCAGGCTACCTTATGCCGGGGAGCTGTTTTTT. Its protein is CASRLPYAGELFF.

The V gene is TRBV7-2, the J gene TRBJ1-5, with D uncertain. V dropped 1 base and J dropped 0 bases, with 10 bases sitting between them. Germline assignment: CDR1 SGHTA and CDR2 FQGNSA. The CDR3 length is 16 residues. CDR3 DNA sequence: TGTGCCAGCAGCTTAGTCGGGTCCGTTAGCAATCAGCCCCAGCATTTT. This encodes CASSLVGSVSNQPQHF.

CDR3 sequence (DNA): TGTGCCAGCTCCCCGTTTAATGAGCAGTTCTTC. It yields the protein CASSPFNEQFF. V and J are TRBV6-6 and TRBJ2-1, with unresolved D. This CDR3 comprises 11 residues. The V end lost 8 bases, the J end lost 7 bases, and 9 bases lay between the germline ends. Germline CDR1 reads MNHNY; CDR2 reads SVGAGI (reference sequence).

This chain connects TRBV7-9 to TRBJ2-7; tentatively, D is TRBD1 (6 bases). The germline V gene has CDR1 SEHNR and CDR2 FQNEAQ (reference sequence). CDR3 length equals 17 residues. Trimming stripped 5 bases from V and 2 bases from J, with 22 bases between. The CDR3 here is CASSPDPGQPNTYEQYF. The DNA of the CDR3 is TGTGCCAGCAGCCCCGACCCAGGACAGCCTAATACCTACGAGCAGTACTTC.

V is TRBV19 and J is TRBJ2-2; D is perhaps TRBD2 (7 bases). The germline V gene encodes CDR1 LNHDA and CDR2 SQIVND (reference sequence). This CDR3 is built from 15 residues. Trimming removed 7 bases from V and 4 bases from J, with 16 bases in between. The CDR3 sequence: CASTNGGARTGELFF. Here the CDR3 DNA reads TGTGCCAGTACCAATGGGGGGGCGCGCACCGGGGAGCTGTTTTTT.

The CDR3, as DNA: TGTGCCAGCTCACCAAGCGCCAACACAGATACGCAGTATTTT. This encodes CASSPSANTDTQYF. The chain couples TRBV18 to TRBJ2-3; D not certain. V lost 2 bases and J lost 2, with 8 bases in between. The CDR3 length is 14 residues. Germline CDR1 and CDR2: KGHSH and LQKENI.

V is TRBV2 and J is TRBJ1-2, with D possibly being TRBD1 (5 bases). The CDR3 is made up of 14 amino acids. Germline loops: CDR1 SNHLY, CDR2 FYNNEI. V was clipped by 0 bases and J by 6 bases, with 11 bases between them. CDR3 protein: CASSEARRGDGYTF. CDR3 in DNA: TGTGCCAGCAGTGAAGCACGACGGGGGGATGGCTACACCTTC.

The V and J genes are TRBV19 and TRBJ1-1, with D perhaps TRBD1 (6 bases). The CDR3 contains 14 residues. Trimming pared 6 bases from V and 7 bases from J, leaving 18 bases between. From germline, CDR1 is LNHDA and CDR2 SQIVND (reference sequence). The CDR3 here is CASRFRTARFEAFF. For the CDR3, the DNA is TGTGCCAGTAGATTCAGGACAGCAAGATTTGAAGCTTTCTTT. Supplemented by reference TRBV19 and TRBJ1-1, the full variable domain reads DGGITQSPKYLFRKEGQNVTLSCEQNLNHDAMYWYRQDPGQGLRLIYYSQIVNDFQKGDIAEGYSVSREKKESFPLTVTSAQKNPTAFYLCASRFRTARFEAFFGQGTRLTVV.

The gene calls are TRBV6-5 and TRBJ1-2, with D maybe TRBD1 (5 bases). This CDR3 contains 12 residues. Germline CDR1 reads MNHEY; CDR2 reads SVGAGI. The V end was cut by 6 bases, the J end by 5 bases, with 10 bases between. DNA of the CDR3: TGTGCCAGCAGACGGGACTTATATGGCTACACCTTC. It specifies CASRRDLYGYTF.

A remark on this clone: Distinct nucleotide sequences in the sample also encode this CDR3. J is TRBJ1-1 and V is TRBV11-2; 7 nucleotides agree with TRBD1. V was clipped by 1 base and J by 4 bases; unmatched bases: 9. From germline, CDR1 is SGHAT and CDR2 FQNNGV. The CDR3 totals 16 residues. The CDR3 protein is CASSLGYRGLGTEAFF. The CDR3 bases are TGTGCCAGCAGCTTAGGGTACAGGGGACTAGGCACTGAAGCTTTCTTT.

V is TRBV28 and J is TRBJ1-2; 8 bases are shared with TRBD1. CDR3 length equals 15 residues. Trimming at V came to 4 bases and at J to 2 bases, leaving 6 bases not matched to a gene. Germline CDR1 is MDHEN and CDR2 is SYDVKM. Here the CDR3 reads CASSSNRGSNYGYTF. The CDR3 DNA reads TGTGCCAGCAGTTCTAACAGGGGGTCCAACTATGGCTACACCTTC.

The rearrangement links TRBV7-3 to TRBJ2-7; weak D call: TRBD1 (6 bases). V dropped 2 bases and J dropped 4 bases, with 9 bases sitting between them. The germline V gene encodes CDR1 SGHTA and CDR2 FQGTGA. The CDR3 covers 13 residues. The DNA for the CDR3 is TGTGCCAGCAGCTTAGGACAGAAATACGAGCAGTACTTC. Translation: CASSLGQKYEQYF.

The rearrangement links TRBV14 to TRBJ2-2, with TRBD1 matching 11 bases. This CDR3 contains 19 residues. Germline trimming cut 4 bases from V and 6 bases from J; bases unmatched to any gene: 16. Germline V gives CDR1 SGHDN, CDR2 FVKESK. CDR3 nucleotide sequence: TGTGCCAGCAGCCTCCCTCCTCCGCTGGACAGGGGGCACGCCGGGGAGCTGTTTTTT. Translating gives CASSLPPPLDRGHAGELFF. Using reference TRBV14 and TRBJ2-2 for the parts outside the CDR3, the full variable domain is EAGVTQFPSHSVIEKGQTVTLRCDPISGHDNLYWYRRVMGKEIKFLLHFVKESKQDESGMPNNRFLAERTGGTYSTLKVQPAELEDSGVYFCASSLPPPLDRGHAGELFFGEGSRLTVL.

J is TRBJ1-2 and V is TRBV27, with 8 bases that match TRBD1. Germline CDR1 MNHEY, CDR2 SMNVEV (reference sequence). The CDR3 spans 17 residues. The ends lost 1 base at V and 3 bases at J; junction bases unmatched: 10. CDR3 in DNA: TGTGCCAGCAGTTTATTCTCACCACCGACAGGGGACTATGGCTACACCTTC. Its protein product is CASSLFSPPTGDYGYTF.

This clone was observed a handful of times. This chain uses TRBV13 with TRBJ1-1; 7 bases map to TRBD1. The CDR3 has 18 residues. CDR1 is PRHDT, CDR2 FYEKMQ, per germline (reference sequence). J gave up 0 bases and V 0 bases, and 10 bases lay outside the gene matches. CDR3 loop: CASSLGGAYRGMNTEAFF. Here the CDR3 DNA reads TGTGCCAGCAGCTTAGGTGGGGCCTACAGGGGTATGAACACTGAAGCTTTCTTT.

Here the CDR3 DNA reads TGTGCCATACTACCGGGGGGCTCTGGGGCCAACGTCCTGACTTTC. It is translated as CAILPGGSGANVLTF. The chain combines TRBV28 with TRBJ2-6; the match to TRBD2 covers 7 bases. Trimming removed 10 bases from V and 0 bases from J; junction bases left unmatched: 6. CDR1 and CDR2 from the germline V gene are MDHEN and SYDVKM. The CDR3 covers 15 residues.

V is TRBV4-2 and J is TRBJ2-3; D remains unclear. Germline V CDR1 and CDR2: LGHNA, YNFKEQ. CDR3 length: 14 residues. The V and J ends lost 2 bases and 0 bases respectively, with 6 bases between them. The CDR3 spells CASSQHGSTDTQYF. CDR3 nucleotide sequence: TGTGCCAGCAGCCAACACGGGAGCACAGATACGCAGTATTTT.

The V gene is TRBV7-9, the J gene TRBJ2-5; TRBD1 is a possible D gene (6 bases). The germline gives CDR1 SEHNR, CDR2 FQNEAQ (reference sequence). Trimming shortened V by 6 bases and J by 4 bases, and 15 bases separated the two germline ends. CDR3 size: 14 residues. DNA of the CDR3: TGTGCCAGCAGGGGGGTACGAGGGGGAGAGACCCAGTACTTC. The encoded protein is CASRGVRGGETQYF.

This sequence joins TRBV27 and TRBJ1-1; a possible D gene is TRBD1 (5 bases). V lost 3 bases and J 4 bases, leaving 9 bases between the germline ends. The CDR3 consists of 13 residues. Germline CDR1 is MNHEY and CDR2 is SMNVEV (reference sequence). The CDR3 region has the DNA TGTGCCAGCAGTTTTCAGGGTATCACTGAAGCTTTCTTT. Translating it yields CASSFQGITEAFF.

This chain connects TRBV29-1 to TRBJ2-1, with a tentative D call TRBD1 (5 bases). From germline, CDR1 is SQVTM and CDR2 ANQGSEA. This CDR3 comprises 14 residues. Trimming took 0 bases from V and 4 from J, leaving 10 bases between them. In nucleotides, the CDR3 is TGCAGCGTTGAAGACAGGACAAAGTACAATGAGCAGTTCTTC. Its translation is CSVEDRTKYNEQFF.

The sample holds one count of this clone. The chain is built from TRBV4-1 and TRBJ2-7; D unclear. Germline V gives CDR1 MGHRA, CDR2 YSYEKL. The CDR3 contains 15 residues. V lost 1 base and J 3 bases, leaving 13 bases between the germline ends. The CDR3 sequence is CASSQGLGQSYEQYF. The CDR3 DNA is TGCGCCAGCAGCCAAGGGCTGGGCCAGAGCTACGAGCAGTACTTC.

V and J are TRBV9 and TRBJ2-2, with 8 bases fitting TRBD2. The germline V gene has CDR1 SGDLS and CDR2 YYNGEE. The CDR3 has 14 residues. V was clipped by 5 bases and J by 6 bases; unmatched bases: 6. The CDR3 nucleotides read TGTGCCAGCAGACCAGCGGGAGCTTCCGGGGAGCTGTTTTTT. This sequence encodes CASRPAGASGELFF. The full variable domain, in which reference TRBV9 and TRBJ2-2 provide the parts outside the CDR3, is DSGVTQTPKHLITATGQRVTLRCSPRSGDLSVYWYQQSLDQGLQFLIQYYNGEERAKGNILERFSAQQFPDLHSELNLSSLELGDSALYFCASRPAGASGELFFGEGSRLTVL.

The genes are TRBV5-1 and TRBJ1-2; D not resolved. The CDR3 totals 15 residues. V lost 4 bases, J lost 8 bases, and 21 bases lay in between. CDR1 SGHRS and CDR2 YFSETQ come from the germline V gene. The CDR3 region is CASSHKDQLRGGYTF. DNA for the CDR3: TGCGCCAGCAGCCATAAAGACCAACTTCGAGGGGGCTACACCTTC. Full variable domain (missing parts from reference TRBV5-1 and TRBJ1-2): KAGVTQTPRYLIKTRGQQVTLSCSPISGHRSVSWYQQTPGQGLQFLFEYFSETQRNKGNFPGRFSGRQFSNSRSEMNVSTLELGDSALYLCASSHKDQLRGGYTFGSGTRLTVV.

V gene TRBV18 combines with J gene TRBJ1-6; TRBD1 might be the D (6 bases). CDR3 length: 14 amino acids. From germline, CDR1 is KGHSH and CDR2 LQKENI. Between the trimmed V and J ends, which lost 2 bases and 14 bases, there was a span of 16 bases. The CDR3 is CASSPIMDSRSLHF. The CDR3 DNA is TGTGCCAGCTCACCAATTATGGACAGCCGGTCCCTCCACTTT. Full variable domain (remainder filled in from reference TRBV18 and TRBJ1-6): NAGVMQNPRHLVRRRGQEARLRCSPMKGHSHVYWYRQLPEEGLKFMVYLQKENIIDESGMPKERFSAEFPKEGPSILRIQQVVRGDSAAYFCASSPIMDSRSLHFGNGTRLTVT.